This is a list of T cell receptor beta chains from one sample in a study of beta chain features in type 1 diabetes. Some clones are missing from TCRdb's copy, which holds only in-frame ones; the method was immunoSEQ multiplex PCR. The sample holds 600,000 to 650,000 clones, 15% to 19% seen once. The source material was naive CD4+ T cells from blood. These receptors originate from a man aged 18 to 35 in good health. CDR3s include the opening cysteine and the closing phenylalanine or tryptophan. The D gene is left open where the match is weak. Only part of the rows carry a size: once, few, many, or a class if the clone is expanded.

len: 15
abundance: -
d_gene: -
j_gene: TRBJ1-3
v_gene: TRBV27
CDR3nt: TGTGCCAGCAGTGCCATGAGTGGGGGTGGAAACACCATATATTTT
CDR3aa: CASSAMSGGGNTIYF

len: 14
abundance: -
d_gene: -
j_gene: TRBJ1-1
v_gene: TRBV5-1
CDR3nt: TGCGCCAGCAGCTTGGCCCTCGGGGTTCCCCAAGCTTTCTTT
CDR3aa: CASSLALGVPQAFF

len: 14
abundance: few
d_gene: -
j_gene: TRBJ2-3
v_gene: TRBV7-9
CDR3nt: TGTGCCAGCAGCTTAGGGGCTAGTACAGATACGCAGTATTTT
CDR3aa: CASSLGASTDTQYF

len: 12
abundance: few
d_gene: -
j_gene: TRBJ1-2
v_gene: TRBV30
CDR3nt: TGTGCCTGGACCGGGACCGGGCCCTACTTCACCTTC
CDR3aa: CAWTGTGPYFTF

len: 15
abundance: -
d_gene: -
j_gene: TRBJ1-5
v_gene: TRBV28
CDR3nt: TGTGCCAGCAGTTTGGGTGCCCATCGGATTCAGCCCCAGCATTTT
CDR3aa: CASSLGAHRIQPQHF

len: 15
abundance: -
d_gene: -
j_gene: TRBJ2-7
v_gene: TRBV18
CDR3nt: TGTGCCAGCTCCCCCCGCGACAGGAGCTCCTACGAGCAGTACTTC
CDR3aa: CASSPRDRSSYEQYF

len: 13
abundance: -
d_gene: -
j_gene: TRBJ2-1
v_gene: TRBV5-1
CDR3nt: TGCGCCAGCAAGAGACAGACCTACAATGAGCAGTTCTTC
CDR3aa: CASKRQTYNEQFF

len: 13
abundance: -
d_gene: -
j_gene: TRBJ2-5
v_gene: TRBV18
CDR3nt: TGTGCCAGCTCTCTACGGGAACGAGAGACCCAGTACTTC
CDR3aa: CASSLRERETQYF

len: 15
abundance: -
d_gene: -
j_gene: TRBJ2-7
v_gene: TRBV9
CDR3nt: TGTGCCAGCAGCGTAGACGTGGGGGCTAGCTACGAGCAGTACTTC
CDR3aa: CASSVDVGASYEQYF

len: 11
abundance: -
d_gene: -
j_gene: TRBJ2-5
v_gene: TRBV5-1
CDR3nt: TGCGCCAGCAGCTTGTATGCGACCCAGTACTTC
CDR3aa: CASSLYATQYF

len: 14
abundance: -
d_gene: -
j_gene: TRBJ2-2
v_gene: TRBV4-3
CDR3nt: TGCGCCAGCAGCCAAGACGCGAACACCGGGGAGCTGTTTTTT
CDR3aa: CASSQDANTGELFF

len: 15
abundance: -
d_gene: -
j_gene: TRBJ1-4
v_gene: TRBV6-6
CDR3nt: TGTGCCAGCAGTTCGCAGACGGGTGGAGTTGAAAAACTGTTTTTT
CDR3aa: CASSSQTGGVEKLFF

len: 14
abundance: few
d_gene: TRBD1
j_gene: TRBJ2-7
v_gene: TRBV7-9
CDR3nt: TGTGCCAGCAGCCCGCAGGGGGCTCCCTACGAGCAGTACTTC
CDR3aa: CASSPQGAPYEQYF

len: 16
abundance: few
d_gene: -
j_gene: TRBJ1-1
v_gene: TRBV15
CDR3nt: TGTGCCACCAGCAGAGATGGTAGGGCGCGACCGGATGAAGCTTTCTTT
CDR3aa: CATSRDGRARPDEAFF

len: 12
abundance: -
d_gene: -
j_gene: TRBJ2-3
v_gene: TRBV5-4
CDR3nt: TGTGCCAGCAGCTTGGGGGGAGATACGCAGTATTTT
CDR3aa: CASSLGGDTQYF

len: 15
abundance: few
d_gene: -
j_gene: TRBJ2-7
v_gene: TRBV25-1
CDR3nt: TGTGCCAGCAGTGACGGACGGCGTATTTCAAACGAGCAGTACTTC
CDR3aa: CASSDGRRISNEQYF

len: 13
abundance: -
d_gene: TRBD2
j_gene: TRBJ2-3
v_gene: TRBV29-1
CDR3nt: TGCAGCGTTCACACCCGACTAGCGGTTACGCAGTATTTT
CDR3aa: CSVHTRLAVTQYF

len: 18
abundance: -
d_gene: -
j_gene: TRBJ2-7
v_gene: TRBV12-5
CDR3nt: TGTGCTAGTGGTTTGGCGTTACCGGGACAAGTATTCTCCTACGAGCAGTACTTC
CDR3aa: CASGLALPGQVFSYEQYF

len: 13
abundance: few
d_gene: -
j_gene: TRBJ2-2
v_gene: TRBV2
CDR3nt: TGTGCCAGCAGTGTACGTTACACCGGGGAGCTGTTTTTT
CDR3aa: CASSVRYTGELFF

len: 16
abundance: -
d_gene: -
j_gene: TRBJ2-5
v_gene: TRBV7-3
CDR3nt: TGTGCCAGCAGCTTAAGGCCAAACATACCAGAAGAGACCCAGTACTTC
CDR3aa: CASSLRPNIPEETQYF

len: 15
abundance: -
d_gene: -
j_gene: TRBJ2-7
v_gene: TRBV6-1
CDR3nt: TGTGCCAGCAGTGAAAGGCAGGGACGGCCCTACGAGCAGTACTTC
CDR3aa: CASSERQGRPYEQYF

len: 15
abundance: -
d_gene: TRBD1
j_gene: TRBJ2-7
v_gene: TRBV28
CDR3nt: TGTGCCAGCGTTCCCGGACAGGGGCGTTTCTACGAGCAGTACTTC
CDR3aa: CASVPGQGRFYEQYF

len: 17
abundance: -
d_gene: -
j_gene: TRBJ1-4
v_gene: TRBV5-6
CDR3nt: TGTGCCAGCAGCTTGCGACAGACGCTTCGAACTAATGAAAAACTGTTTTTT
CDR3aa: CASSLRQTLRTNEKLFF

len: 14
abundance: -
d_gene: -
j_gene: TRBJ2-7
v_gene: TRBV9
CDR3nt: TGTGCCAGCAGCGTATCTGAACTAGTATTTGAGCAGTACTTC
CDR3aa: CASSVSELVFEQYF

len: 13
abundance: many
d_gene: TRBD2
j_gene: TRBJ2-4
v_gene: TRBV29-1
CDR3nt: TGCAGCGTGGGGACTAGTACAGTAAACATTCAGTACTTC
CDR3aa: CSVGTSTVNIQYF

len: 13
abundance: few
d_gene: TRBD1
j_gene: TRBJ2-5
v_gene: TRBV10-3
CDR3nt: TGTGCCACCGAGGGACAGGGCAAAGAGACCCAGTACTTC
CDR3aa: CATEGQGKETQYF

len: 15
abundance: few
d_gene: -
j_gene: TRBJ2-3
v_gene: TRBV7-9
CDR3nt: TGTGCCAGCAGCTTACTCAGCGGGAGCACAGATACGCAGTATTTT
CDR3aa: CASSLLSGSTDTQYF

len: 15
abundance: few
d_gene: -
j_gene: TRBJ2-3
v_gene: TRBV11-2
CDR3nt: TGTGCCAGCAGCTTGTCGTGGCAGAGCACAGATACGCAGTATTTT
CDR3aa: CASSLSWQSTDTQYF

len: 12
abundance: -
d_gene: TRBD2
j_gene: TRBJ2-5
v_gene: TRBV6-1
CDR3nt: TGTGCCAGCTCGGGGGGCCAAGAGACCCAGTACTTC
CDR3aa: CASSGGQETQYF

len: 12
abundance: few
d_gene: -
j_gene: TRBJ2-3
v_gene: TRBV28
CDR3nt: TGTGCCAGCAGGAGGGGGGAAGATACGCAGTATTTT
CDR3aa: CASRRGEDTQYF

len: 13
abundance: -
d_gene: -
j_gene: TRBJ2-7
v_gene: TRBV7-8
CDR3nt: TGTGCCAGCAGCTTAGGGGCTTTGTACGAGCAGTACTTC
CDR3aa: CASSLGALYEQYF

len: 19
abundance: -
d_gene: TRBD2
j_gene: TRBJ2-1
v_gene: TRBV28
CDR3nt: TGTGCCAGCAGTTTTGCGGGACTAGCGGGAGGAGGTGCCTACAATGAGCAGTTCTTC
CDR3aa: CASSFAGLAGGGAYNEQFF

len: 14
abundance: -
d_gene: -
j_gene: TRBJ1-4
v_gene: TRBV5-6
CDR3nt: TGTGCCAGCAGCAACGAAGGACTGGGGGAAAAACTGTTTTTT
CDR3aa: CASSNEGLGEKLFF

len: 12
abundance: few
d_gene: -
j_gene: TRBJ2-6
v_gene: TRBV30
CDR3nt: TGTGCCTTAGGGGCTGGGGCCAACGTCCTGACTTTC
CDR3aa: CALGAGANVLTF

len: 12
abundance: few
d_gene: -
j_gene: TRBJ1-2
v_gene: TRBV9
CDR3nt: TGTGCCAGCAGCTTCGGGGAGGGTGGCTACACCTTC
CDR3aa: CASSFGEGGYTF

len: 13
abundance: many
d_gene: TRBD1
j_gene: TRBJ1-2
v_gene: TRBV19
CDR3nt: TGTGCCAGTAGTTCCAGGGGGAACTATGGCTACACCTTC
CDR3aa: CASSSRGNYGYTF

len: 15
abundance: -
d_gene: -
j_gene: TRBJ1-1
v_gene: TRBV18
CDR3nt: TGTGCCAGCTCAAGGGAAGGGCGGGAGAACACTGAAGCTTTCTTT
CDR3aa: CASSREGRENTEAFF

len: 16
abundance: few
d_gene: -
j_gene: TRBJ2-3
v_gene: TRBV6-4
CDR3nt: TGTGCCAGCAGCCCCCGTGGGACGGGGAGCACAGATACGCAGTATTTT
CDR3aa: CASSPRGTGSTDTQYF

len: 15
abundance: many
d_gene: -
j_gene: TRBJ2-7
v_gene: TRBV23-1
CDR3nt: TGCGCCAGCAGCCTTGGAAGGGACCGCAGCTACGAGCAGTACTTC
CDR3aa: CASSLGRDRSYEQYF

len: 16
abundance: few
d_gene: TRBD2
j_gene: TRBJ2-1
v_gene: TRBV4-1
CDR3nt: TGCGCCAGCAGCCGACGACTAGCGGGCTCCTACAATGAGCAGTTCTTC
CDR3aa: CASSRRLAGSYNEQFF

len: 14
abundance: -
d_gene: -
j_gene: TRBJ2-7
v_gene: TRBV6-6
CDR3nt: TGTGCCAGCAGTTACTCGAGTAAGGCGGGGGAGCAGTACTTC
CDR3aa: CASSYSSKAGEQYF

len: 14
abundance: once
d_gene: TRBD1
j_gene: TRBJ1-2
v_gene: TRBV2
CDR3nt: TGTGCCAGCAGAGCCACAGGGGGAGGTGAAGGCTACACCTTC
CDR3aa: CASRATGGGEGYTF

len: 15
abundance: few
d_gene: -
j_gene: TRBJ2-2
v_gene: TRBV14
CDR3nt: TGTGCCAGCAGCTTACACAGTGCGAACACCGGGGAGCTGTTTTTT
CDR3aa: CASSLHSANTGELFF

len: 15
abundance: few
d_gene: TRBD2
j_gene: TRBJ2-5
v_gene: TRBV5-1
CDR3nt: TGCGCCAGCAGCTTGTCTAGCGGGACCCAAGAGACCCAGTACTTC
CDR3aa: CASSLSSGTQETQYF

len: 13
abundance: -
d_gene: -
j_gene: TRBJ1-2
v_gene: TRBV6-6
CDR3nt: TGTGCCAGTACTTGGGGGACCTCGGCTGGCTACACCTTC
CDR3aa: CASTWGTSAGYTF

len: 13
abundance: -
d_gene: -
j_gene: TRBJ2-1
v_gene: TRBV7-2
CDR3nt: TGTGCCAGCAGCTGGAGACAGGCATATGAGCAGTTCTTC
CDR3aa: CASSWRQAYEQFF

len: 14
abundance: -
d_gene: -
j_gene: TRBJ1-3
v_gene: TRBV30
CDR3nt: TGTGCCTGGGGCCCCAGGGTCACTGGAAACACCATATATTTT
CDR3aa: CAWGPRVTGNTIYF

len: 18
abundance: few
d_gene: -
j_gene: TRBJ2-3
v_gene: TRBV6-4
CDR3nt: TGTGCCAGCAGTGAAAGGGGGGCCTTACAGGGGAGCACAGATACGCAGTATTTT
CDR3aa: CASSERGALQGSTDTQYF

len: 16
abundance: few
d_gene: TRBD2
j_gene: TRBJ2-1
v_gene: TRBV5-4
CDR3nt: TGTGCCAGCAGCCTTTCAAGCGGGAGCTCCTACAATGAGCAGTTCTTC
CDR3aa: CASSLSSGSSYNEQFF

len: 14
abundance: -
d_gene: -
j_gene: TRBJ1-1
v_gene: TRBV5-1
CDR3nt: TGCGCCAGCAGCTTGGGGCAGGTCCACACTGAAGCTTTCTTT
CDR3aa: CASSLGQVHTEAFF

len: 13
abundance: few
d_gene: -
j_gene: TRBJ1-3
v_gene: TRBV10-3
CDR3nt: TGTGCCATCTCGGGACAAGATTCAAACACCATATATTTT
CDR3aa: CAISGQDSNTIYF

len: 17
abundance: -
d_gene: TRBD2
j_gene: TRBJ2-1
v_gene: TRBV11-3
CDR3nt: TGTGCCAGCAGCGCTAACTATGGGCTAGCGGGCGGGAATGAGCAGTTCTTC
CDR3aa: CASSANYGLAGGNEQFF

len: 14
abundance: -
d_gene: TRBD2
j_gene: TRBJ2-7
v_gene: TRBV5-1
CDR3nt: TGCGCCAGCAGCACGAGCGGGGGACCCTACGAGCAGTACTTC
CDR3aa: CASSTSGGPYEQYF

len: 18
abundance: -
d_gene: TRBD2
j_gene: TRBJ2-2
v_gene: TRBV5-4
CDR3nt: TGTGCCAGCAGCCCGGTTTGGGCAGCGGGAGGAAACACCGGGGAGCTGTTTTTT
CDR3aa: CASSPVWAAGGNTGELFF

len: 15
abundance: few
d_gene: -
j_gene: TRBJ2-4
v_gene: TRBV6-1
CDR3nt: TGTGCCAGCAGTGACCGTCAGAATGCCAAAAACATTCAGTACTTC
CDR3aa: CASSDRQNAKNIQYF

len: 14
abundance: -
d_gene: TRBD1
j_gene: TRBJ2-7
v_gene: TRBV23-1
CDR3nt: TGCGCCAGCAGTCATCTTGACAGGGGCCACGAGCAGTACTTC
CDR3aa: CASSHLDRGHEQYF

len: 15
abundance: few
d_gene: -
j_gene: TRBJ1-6
v_gene: TRBV4-3
CDR3nt: TGCGCCAGCAGCCTAGACCCGGGGAAGGACTCACCCCTCCACTTT
CDR3aa: CASSLDPGKDSPLHF

len: 16
abundance: -
d_gene: -
j_gene: TRBJ2-1
v_gene: TRBV7-2
CDR3nt: TGTGCCAGCAGCCCCGATTCGCGTCGAATTTACAATGAGCAGTTCTTC
CDR3aa: CASSPDSRRIYNEQFF

len: 15
abundance: few
d_gene: -
j_gene: TRBJ1-1
v_gene: TRBV10-3
CDR3nt: TGTGCCATCAGTGGATCGAGGGCGTCGGGCACTGAAGCTTTCTTT
CDR3aa: CAISGSRASGTEAFF